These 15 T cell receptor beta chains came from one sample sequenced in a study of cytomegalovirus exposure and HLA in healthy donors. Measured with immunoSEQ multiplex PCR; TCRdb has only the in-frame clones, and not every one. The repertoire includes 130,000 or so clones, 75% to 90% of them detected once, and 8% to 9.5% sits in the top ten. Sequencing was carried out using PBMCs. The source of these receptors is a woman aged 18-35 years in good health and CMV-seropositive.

CDR3 sequence: CASGVEGQGAGYTF. CDR3 nucleotide sequence: TGTGCCAGCGGAGTTGAGGGACAGGGGGCCGGCTACACCTTC. The gene calls are TRBV28 and TRBJ1-2; 12 nucleotides agree with TRBD1. This CDR3 has 14 residues. Per the germline V gene, CDR1 is MDHEN and CDR2 is SYDVKM. V trimming: 8 bases; J trimming: 8 bases; junction bases outside the gene matches: 9.

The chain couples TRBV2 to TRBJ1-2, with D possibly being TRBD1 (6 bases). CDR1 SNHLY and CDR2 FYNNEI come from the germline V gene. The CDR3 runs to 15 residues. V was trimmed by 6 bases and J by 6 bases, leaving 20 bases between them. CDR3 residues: CASSERTDVSHGYTF. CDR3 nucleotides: TGTGCCAGCAGCGAGCGGACAGACGTATCCCATGGCTACACCTTC.

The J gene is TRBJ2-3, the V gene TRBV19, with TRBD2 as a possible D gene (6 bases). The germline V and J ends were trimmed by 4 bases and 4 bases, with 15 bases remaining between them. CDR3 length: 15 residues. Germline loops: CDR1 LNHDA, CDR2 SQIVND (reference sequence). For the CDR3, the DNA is TGTGCCAGTAGTAGCCGGGAGCAGGGACCAGATACGCAGTATTTT. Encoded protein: CASSSREQGPDTQYF.

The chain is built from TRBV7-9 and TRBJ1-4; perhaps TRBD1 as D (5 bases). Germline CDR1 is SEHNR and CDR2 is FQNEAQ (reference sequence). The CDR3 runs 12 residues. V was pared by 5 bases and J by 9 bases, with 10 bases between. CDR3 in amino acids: CASSIPDKKLFF. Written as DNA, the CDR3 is TGTGCCAGCAGCATCCCGGACAAAAAACTGTTTTTT.

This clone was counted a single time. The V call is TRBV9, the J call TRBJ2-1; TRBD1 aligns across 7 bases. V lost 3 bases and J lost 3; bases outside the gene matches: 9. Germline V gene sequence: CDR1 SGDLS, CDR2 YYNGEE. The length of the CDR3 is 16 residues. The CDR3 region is CASSEFSGTDYNEQFF. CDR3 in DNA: TGTGCCAGCAGCGAATTCTCCGGGACAGACTACAATGAGCAGTTCTTC. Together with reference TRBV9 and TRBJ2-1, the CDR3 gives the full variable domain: DSGVTQTPKHLITATGQRVTLRCSPRSGDLSVYWYQQSLDQGLQFLIQYYNGEERAKGNILERFSAQQFPDLHSELNLSSLELGDSALYFCASSEFSGTDYNEQFFGPGTRLTVL.

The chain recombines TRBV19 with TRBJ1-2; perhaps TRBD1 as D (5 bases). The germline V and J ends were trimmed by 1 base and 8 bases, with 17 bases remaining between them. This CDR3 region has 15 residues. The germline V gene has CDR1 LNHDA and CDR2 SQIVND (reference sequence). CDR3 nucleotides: TGTGCCAGTAGTATAGGACGCAGGGCGTCCGGGGGCTACACCTTC. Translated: CASSIGRRASGGYTF.

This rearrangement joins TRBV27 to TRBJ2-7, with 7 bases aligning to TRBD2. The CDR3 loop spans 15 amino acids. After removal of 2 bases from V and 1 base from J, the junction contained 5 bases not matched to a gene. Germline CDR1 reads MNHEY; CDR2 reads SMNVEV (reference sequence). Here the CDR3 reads CASSLVAGASYEQYF. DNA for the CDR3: TGTGCCAGCAGTTTAGTAGCGGGTGCTTCCTACGAGCAGTACTTC.

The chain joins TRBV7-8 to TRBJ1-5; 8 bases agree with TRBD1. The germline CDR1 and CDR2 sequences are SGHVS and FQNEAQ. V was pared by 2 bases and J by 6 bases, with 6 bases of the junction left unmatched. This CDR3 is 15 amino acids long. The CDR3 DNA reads TGTGCCAGCAGCTTATCAGGGGGCAAGATTCAGCCCCAGCATTTT. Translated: CASSLSGGKIQPQHF. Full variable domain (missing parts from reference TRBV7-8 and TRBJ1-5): GAGVSQSPRYKVAKRGQDVALRCDPISGHVSLFWYQQALGQGPEFLTYFQNEAQLDKSGLPSDRFFAERPEGSVSTLKIQRTQQEDSAVYLCASSLSGGKIQPQHFGDGTRLSIL.

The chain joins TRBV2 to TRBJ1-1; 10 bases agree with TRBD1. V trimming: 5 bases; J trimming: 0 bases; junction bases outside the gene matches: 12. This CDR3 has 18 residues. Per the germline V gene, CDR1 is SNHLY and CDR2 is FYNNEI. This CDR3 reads CASSHPGTGDEMNTEAFF. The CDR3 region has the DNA TGTGCCAGCAGTCACCCTGGGACAGGGGATGAGATGAACACTGAAGCTTTCTTT.

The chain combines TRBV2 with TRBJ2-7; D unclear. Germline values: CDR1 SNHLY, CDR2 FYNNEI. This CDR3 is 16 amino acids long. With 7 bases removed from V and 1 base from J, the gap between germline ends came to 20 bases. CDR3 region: CASIEGVTFGSYEQYF. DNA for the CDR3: TGTGCCAGCATCGAAGGAGTGACTTTTGGTTCCTACGAGCAGTACTTC.

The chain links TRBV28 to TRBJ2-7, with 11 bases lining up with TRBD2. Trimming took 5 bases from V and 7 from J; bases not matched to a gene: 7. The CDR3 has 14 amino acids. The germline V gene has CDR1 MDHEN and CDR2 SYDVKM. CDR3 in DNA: TGTGCCAGCAGTCTGCTAGCGGGGGGACTTGAGCAGTACTTC. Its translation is CASSLLAGGLEQYF.

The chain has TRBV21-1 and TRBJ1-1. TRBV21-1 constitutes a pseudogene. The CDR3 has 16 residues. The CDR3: CASTSSGLSGGTEAFF. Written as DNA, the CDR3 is TGTGCCAGCACCTCATCCGGGCTCTCGGGGGGCACTGAAGCTTTCTTT.

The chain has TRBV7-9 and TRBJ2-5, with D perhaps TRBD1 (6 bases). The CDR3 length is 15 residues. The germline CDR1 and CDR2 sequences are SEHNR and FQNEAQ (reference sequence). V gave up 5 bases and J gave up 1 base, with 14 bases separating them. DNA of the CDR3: TGTGCCAGCAGCAAATCAACAGGGACCCAAGAGACCCAGTACTTC. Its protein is CASSKSTGTQETQYF.

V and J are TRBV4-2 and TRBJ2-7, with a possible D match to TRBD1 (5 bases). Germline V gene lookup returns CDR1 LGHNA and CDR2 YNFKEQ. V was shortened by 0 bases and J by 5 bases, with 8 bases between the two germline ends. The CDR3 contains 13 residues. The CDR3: CASSQDAGHEQYF. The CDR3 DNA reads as TGTGCCAGCAGCCAAGACGCAGGGCACGAGCAGTACTTC.

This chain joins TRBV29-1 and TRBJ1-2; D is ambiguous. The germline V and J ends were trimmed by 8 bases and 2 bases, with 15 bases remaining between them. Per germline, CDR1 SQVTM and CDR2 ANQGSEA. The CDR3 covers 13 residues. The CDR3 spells CSYKERLNYGYTF. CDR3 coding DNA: TGCAGCTATAAAGAGCGCCTAAACTATGGCTACACCTTC.